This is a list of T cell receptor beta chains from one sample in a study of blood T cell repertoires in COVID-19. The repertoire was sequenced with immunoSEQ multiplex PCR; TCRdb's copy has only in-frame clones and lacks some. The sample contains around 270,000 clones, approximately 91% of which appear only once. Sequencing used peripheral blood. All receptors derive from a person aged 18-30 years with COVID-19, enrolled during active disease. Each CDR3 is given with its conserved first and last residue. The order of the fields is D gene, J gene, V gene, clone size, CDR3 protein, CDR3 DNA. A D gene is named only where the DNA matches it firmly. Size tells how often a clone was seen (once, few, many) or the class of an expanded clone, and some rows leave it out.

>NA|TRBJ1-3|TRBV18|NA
CASSPPSLFSGNTIYF
TGTGCCAGCTCACCACCCAGTCTCTTCTCTGGAAACACCATATATTTT
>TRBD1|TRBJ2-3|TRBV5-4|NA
CASSVDRGRDGRLEDTQYF
TGTGCCAGCAGCGTCGACAGGGGGCGGGACGGGAGGCTGGAAGATACGCAGTATTTT
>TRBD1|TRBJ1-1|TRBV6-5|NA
CASRHLGTGFTEAFF
TGTGCCAGCAGGCACCTCGGGACAGGGTTTACTGAAGCTTTCTTT
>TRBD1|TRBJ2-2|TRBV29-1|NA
CSVWTGWLTGELFF
TGCAGCGTGTGGACAGGGTGGTTGACCGGGGAGCTGTTTTTT
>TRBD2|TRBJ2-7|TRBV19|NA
CASSSGLGLGYEQYF
TGTGCCAGTAGTTCCGGGCTGGGACTAGGGTACGAGCAGTACTTC
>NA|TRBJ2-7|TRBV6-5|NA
CASSHRDTYEQYF
TGTGCCAGCAGTCACCGGGACACCTACGAGCAGTACTTC
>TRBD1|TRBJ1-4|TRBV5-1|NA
CASSLQGLNEKLFF
TGCGCCAGCAGCTTACAGGGGTTGAATGAAAAACTGTTTTTT
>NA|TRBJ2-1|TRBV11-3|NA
CASSQGGEQFF
TGTGCCAGCAGCCAGGGGGGCGAGCAGTTCTTC
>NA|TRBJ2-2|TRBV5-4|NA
CASSLGKYTGLNTGELFF
TGTGCCAGCAGCTTAGGAAAATATACGGGACTGAACACCGGGGAGCTGTTTTTT
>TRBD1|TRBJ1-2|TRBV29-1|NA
CSDSTGMGGYTF
TGCAGCGATTCGACAGGGATGGGTGGCTACACCTTC
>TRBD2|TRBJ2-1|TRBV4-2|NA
CASSQDAGGPNEQFF
TGTGCCAGCAGCCAAGATGCGGGAGGGCCCAATGAGCAGTTCTTC
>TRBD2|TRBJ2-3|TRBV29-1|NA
CSVRLAGGATDTQYF
TGCAGCGTCCGTCTAGCGGGAGGAGCCACAGATACGCAGTATTTT
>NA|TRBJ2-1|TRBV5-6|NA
CASSLSLGNEQFF
TGTGCCAGCAGCTTGTCGCTCGGGAATGAGCAGTTCTTC
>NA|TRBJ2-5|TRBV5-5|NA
CASSLVAQETQYF
TGTGCCAGCAGCTTGGTCGCTCAGGAGACCCAGTACTTC
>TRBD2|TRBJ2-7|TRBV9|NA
CASSVGGLAGIYEQYF
TGTGCCAGCAGCGTAGGGGGACTAGCGGGGATATACGAGCAGTACTTC
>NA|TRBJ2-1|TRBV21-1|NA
CASRLAGGIRNTPTYNEQFF
TGTGCCAGCCGACTAGCGGGAGGTATTAGGAACACCCCCACTTACAATGAGCAGTTCTTC
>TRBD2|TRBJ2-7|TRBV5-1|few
CASSPSAGETYEQYF
TGCGCCAGCAGCCCCTCTGCGGGAGAGACCTACGAGCAGTACTTC
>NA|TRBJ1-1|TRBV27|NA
CASSPRGTEAFF
TGTGCCAGCAGTCCCCGGGGGACTGAAGCTTTCTTT
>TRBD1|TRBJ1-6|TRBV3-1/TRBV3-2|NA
CASRQTGNSPLHF
TGTGCCAGCAGACAGACAGGGAACTCACCCCTCCACTTT
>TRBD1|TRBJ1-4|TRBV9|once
CASSLQGQGAPEKLFF
TGTGCCAGCAGCCTCCAGGGACAGGGGGCGCCGGAGAAACTGTTTTTT
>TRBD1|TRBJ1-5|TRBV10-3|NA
CAINDREDQPQHF
TGTGCCATCAATGACAGGGAGGATCAGCCCCAGCATTTT
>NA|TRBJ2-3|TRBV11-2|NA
CASSRIGGPSTDTQYF
TGTGCCAGCAGCCGGATCGGGGGGCCAAGCACAGATACGCAGTATTTT
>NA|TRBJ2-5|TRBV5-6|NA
CASTSLIQGSQETQYF
TGTGCCAGCACCTCCTTAATACAGGGCTCTCAAGAGACCCAGTACTTC
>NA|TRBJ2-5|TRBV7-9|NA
CASSLGGRLETQYF
TGTGCCAGCAGCCTGGGGGGACGACTAGAGACCCAGTACTTC
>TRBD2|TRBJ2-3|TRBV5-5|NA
CASSAYLLAGPTDTQYF
TGTGCCAGCAGCGCCTATTTACTAGCGGGACCTACAGATACGCAGTATTTT
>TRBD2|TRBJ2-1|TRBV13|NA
CASSLTSGSGGEQFF
TGTGCCAGCAGCTTAACTAGCGGAAGCGGCGGTGAGCAGTTCTTC
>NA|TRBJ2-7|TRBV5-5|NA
CASSLEGGLEQYF
TGTGCCAGCAGCCTGGAGGGGGGGTTGGAGCAGTACTTC
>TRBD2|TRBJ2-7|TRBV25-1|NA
CASSLQAGVGYEQYF
TGTGCCAGCAGTCTCCAAGCGGGAGTGGGGTACGAGCAGTACTTC
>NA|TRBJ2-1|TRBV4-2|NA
CASSQVGESNEQFF
TGTGCCAGCAGCCAAGTGGGAGAGTCGAATGAGCAGTTCTTC
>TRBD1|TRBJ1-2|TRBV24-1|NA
CATSAPRTGYGYTF
TGTGCCACCAGTGCCCCTAGGACAGGCTATGGCTACACCTTC
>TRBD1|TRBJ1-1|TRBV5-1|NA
CASSLRTGGDEAFF
TGCGCCAGCAGCTTACGGACAGGGGGCGATGAAGCTTTCTTT
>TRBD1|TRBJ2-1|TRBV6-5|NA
CASSRYRGYNEQFF
TGTGCCAGCAGTCGTTACAGGGGATACAATGAGCAGTTCTTC
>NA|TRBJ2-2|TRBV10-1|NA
CASSEGRDTGELFF
TGCGCCAGCAGTGAGGGTCGAGACACCGGGGAGCTGTTTTTT
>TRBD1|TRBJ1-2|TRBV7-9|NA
CASSSLSTGDDYGYTF
TGTGCCAGCAGCTCACTCTCGACAGGGGATGACTATGGCTACACCTTC
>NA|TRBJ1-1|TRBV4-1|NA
CASSQEAATEAFF
TGCGCCAGCAGCCAAGAAGCTGCCACTGAAGCTTTCTTT
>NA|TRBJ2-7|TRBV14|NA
CASSFSYEQYF
TGTGCCAGCAGCTTCAGCTACGAGCAGTACTTC